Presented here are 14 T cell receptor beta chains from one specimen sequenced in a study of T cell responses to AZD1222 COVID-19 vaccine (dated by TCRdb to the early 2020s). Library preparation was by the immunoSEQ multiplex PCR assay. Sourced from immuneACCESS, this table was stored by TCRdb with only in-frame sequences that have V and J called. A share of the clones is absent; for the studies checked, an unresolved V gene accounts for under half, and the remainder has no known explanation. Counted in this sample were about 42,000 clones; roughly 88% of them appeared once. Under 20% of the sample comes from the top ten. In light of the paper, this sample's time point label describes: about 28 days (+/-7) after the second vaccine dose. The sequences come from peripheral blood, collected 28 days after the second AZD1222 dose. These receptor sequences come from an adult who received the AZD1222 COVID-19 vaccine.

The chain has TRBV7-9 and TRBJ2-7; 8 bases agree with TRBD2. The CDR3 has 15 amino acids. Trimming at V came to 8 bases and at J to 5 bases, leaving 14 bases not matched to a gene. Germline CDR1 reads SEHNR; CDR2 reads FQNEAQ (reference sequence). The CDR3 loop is CASGTGGNPPDEQYF. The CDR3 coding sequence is TGTGCCAGCGGGACGGGGGGGAACCCCCCGGACGAGCAGTACTTC.

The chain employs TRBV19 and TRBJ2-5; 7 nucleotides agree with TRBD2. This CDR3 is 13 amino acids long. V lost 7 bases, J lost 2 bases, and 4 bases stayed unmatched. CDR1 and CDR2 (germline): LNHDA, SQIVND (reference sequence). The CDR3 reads CASTIGGQETQYF. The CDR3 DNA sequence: TGTGCCAGTACCATCGGGGGGCAAGAGACCCAGTACTTC.

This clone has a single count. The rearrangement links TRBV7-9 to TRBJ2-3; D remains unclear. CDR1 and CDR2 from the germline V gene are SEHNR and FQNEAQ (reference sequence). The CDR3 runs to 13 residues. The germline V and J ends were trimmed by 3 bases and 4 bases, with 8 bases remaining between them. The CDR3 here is CASSFSSADTQYF. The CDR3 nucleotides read TGTGCCAGCAGCTTTTCTAGTGCAGATACGCAGTATTTT.

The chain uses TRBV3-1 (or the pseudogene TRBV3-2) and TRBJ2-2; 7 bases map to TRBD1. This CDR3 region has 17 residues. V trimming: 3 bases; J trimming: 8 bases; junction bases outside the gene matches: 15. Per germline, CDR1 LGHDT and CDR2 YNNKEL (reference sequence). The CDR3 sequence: CASSQCRGAGGCGELFF. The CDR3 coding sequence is TGTGCCAGCAGCCAGTGTCGAGGGGCAGGGGGATGTGGGGAGCTGTTTTTT.

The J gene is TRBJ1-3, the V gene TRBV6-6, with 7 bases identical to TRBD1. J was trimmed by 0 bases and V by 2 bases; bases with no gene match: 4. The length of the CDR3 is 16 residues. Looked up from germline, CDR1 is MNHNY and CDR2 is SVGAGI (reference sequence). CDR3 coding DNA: TGTGCCAGCAGTTACGGGGGACAGTTCTCTGGAAACACCATATATTTT. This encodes CASSYGGQFSGNTIYF.

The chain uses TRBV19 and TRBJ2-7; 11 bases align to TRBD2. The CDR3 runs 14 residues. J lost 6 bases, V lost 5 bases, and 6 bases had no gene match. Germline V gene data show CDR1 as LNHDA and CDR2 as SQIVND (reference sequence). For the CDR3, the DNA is TGTGCCAGTAGTCCTAGCGGGGGGCCGGTCGAGCAGTACTTC. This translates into CASSPSGGPVEQYF.

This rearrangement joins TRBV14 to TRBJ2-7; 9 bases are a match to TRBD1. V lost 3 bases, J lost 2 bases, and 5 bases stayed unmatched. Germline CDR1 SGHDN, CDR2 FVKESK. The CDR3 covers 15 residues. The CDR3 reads CASSHPGQGAYEQYF. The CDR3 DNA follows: TGTGCCAGCAGCCACCCGGGACAGGGCGCCTACGAGCAGTACTTC.

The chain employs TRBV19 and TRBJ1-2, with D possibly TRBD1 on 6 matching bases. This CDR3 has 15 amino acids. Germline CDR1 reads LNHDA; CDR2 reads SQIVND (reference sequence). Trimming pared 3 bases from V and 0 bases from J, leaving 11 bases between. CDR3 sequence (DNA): TGTGCCAGTAGTATCCGGGGGGCCCCTAACTATGGCTACACCTTC. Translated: CASSIRGAPNYGYTF. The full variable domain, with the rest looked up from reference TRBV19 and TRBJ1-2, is DGGITQSPKYLFRKEGQNVTLSCEQNLNHDAMYWYRQDPGQGLRLIYYSQIVNDFQKGDIAEGYSVSREKKESFPLTVTSAQKNPTAFYLCASSIRGAPNYGYTFGSGTRLTVV.

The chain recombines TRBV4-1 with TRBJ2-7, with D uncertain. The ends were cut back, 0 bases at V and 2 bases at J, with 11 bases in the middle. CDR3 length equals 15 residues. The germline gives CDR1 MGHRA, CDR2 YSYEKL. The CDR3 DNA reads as TGCGCCAGCAGCCAAGACAGCACCCAACCCTACGAGCAGTACTTC. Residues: CASSQDSTQPYEQYF.

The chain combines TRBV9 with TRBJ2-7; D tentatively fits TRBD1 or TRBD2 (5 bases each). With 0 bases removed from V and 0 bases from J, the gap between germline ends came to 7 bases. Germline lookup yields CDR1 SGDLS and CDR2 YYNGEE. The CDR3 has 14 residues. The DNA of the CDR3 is TGTGCCAGCAGCGTAGCCGGGGCCTCCTACGAGCAGTACTTC. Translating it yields CASSVAGASYEQYF.

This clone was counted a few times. The CDR3 loop reads CAISGGGYQETQYF. CDR3 coding DNA: TGTGCCATCAGTGGAGGGGGGTACCAAGAGACCCAGTACTTC. The chain employs TRBV10-3 and TRBJ2-5, with D perhaps TRBD1 or TRBD2 (6 bases each). CDR3 length: 14 residues. Germline V CDR1 and CDR2: ENHRY, SYGVKD. V was pared by 4 bases and J by 0 bases, with 9 bases between.

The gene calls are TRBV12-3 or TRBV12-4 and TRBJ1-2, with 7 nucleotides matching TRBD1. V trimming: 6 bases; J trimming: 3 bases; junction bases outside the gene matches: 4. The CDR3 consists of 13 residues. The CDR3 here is CASREGQHYGYTF. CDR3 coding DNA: TGTGCCAGCAGGGAGGGACAGCACTATGGCTACACCTTC.

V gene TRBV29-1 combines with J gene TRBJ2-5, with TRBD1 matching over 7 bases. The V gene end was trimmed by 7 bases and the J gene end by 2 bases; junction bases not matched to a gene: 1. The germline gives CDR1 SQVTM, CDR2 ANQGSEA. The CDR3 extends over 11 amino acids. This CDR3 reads CSGGQQETQYF. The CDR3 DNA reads TGCAGCGGGGGACAGCAAGAGACCCAGTACTTC.

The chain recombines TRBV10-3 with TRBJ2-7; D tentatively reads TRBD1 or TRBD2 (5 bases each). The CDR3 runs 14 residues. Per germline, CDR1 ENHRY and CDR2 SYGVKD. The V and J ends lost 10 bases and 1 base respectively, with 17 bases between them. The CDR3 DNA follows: TGTGCCACCGCGCAGGGCGGGTCTTCCTACGAGCAGTACTTC. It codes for CATAQGGSSYEQYF.